The 13 T cell receptor beta chains below come from one sample, sequenced in a study of TIL therapy for anti-PD-1-resistant metastatic lung cancer. The immunoSEQ assay was v3. Measured with immunoSEQ multiplex PCR; TCRdb has only the in-frame clones, and not every one. The data hold thousands of clones, with over 60% observed a single time. Documented time point: pre-treatment sample, taken before nivolumab and TIL therapy. The tumor samples were excised metastases, mostly pleural nodules or supraclavicular lymph nodes. This specimen was tumor tissue, taken at baseline. Source of these receptors: a person aged 25-85 years with non-small cell lung cancer.

The V and J genes are TRBV29-1 and TRBJ2-1; D is ambiguous. CDR1 and CDR2 from the germline V gene are SQVTM and ANQGSEA. This CDR3 region has 14 residues. V gave up 3 bases and J gave up 2 bases, with 11 bases separating them. CDR3 DNA: TGCAGCGTTGACAACCAAGTTGCCTACAATGAGCAGTTCTTC. Residues: CSVDNQVAYNEQFF.

V and J are TRBV28 and TRBJ2-1, with D perhaps given as TRBD1 or TRBD2 (5 bases each). The germline V gene encodes CDR1 MDHEN and CDR2 SYDVKM. Trimming took 6 bases from V and 0 from J, leaving 24 bases between them. The CDR3 loop spans 19 amino acids. The CDR3 reads CASSDRGRGVVGSYNEQFF. The CDR3 DNA is TGTGCCAGCAGCGACCGGGGTAGAGGGGTGGTTGGCTCCTACAATGAGCAGTTCTTC.

The table lists this clone with a count of one. This chain uses TRBV19 with TRBJ2-1; 10 nucleotides line up with TRBD2. The CDR3 has 15 amino acids. Trimming cost V 3 bases and J 5 bases; bases outside gene matches: 4. CDR1 and CDR2 (germline): LNHDA, SQIVND (reference sequence). The CDR3: CASSIPSGSHNEQFF. CDR3 nucleotides: TGTGCCAGTAGTATTCCTAGCGGGAGTCACAATGAGCAGTTCTTC. The whole variable domain, remainder taken from reference TRBV19 and TRBJ2-1, is DGGITQSPKYLFRKEGQNVTLSCEQNLNHDAMYWYRQDPGQGLRLIYYSQIVNDFQKGDIAEGYSVSREKKESFPLTVTSAQKNPTAFYLCASSIPSGSHNEQFFGPGTRLTVL.

The table lists this clone with a few counts. This rearrangement joins TRBV11-3 to TRBJ2-7; unclear D gene. The CDR3 spans 12 residues. V was clipped by 0 bases and J by 6 bases, with 6 bases between them. The germline CDR1 and CDR2 sequences are SGHNT and YENEEA. CDR3 DNA sequence: TGTGCCAGCAGCTTAGATTCCCTCGAGCAGTACTTC. Its translation is CASSLDSLEQYF.

The rearrangement links TRBV4-2 to TRBJ2-1; 7 bases align to TRBD2. The length of the CDR3 is 20 residues. In germline, CDR1 is LGHNA, CDR2 YNFKEQ. J gave up 4 bases and V 2 bases, and 20 bases lay outside the gene matches. The CDR3 loop is CASSQHSTTVGRGIYNEQFF. Written as DNA, the CDR3 is TGTGCCAGCAGCCAACACAGCACGACCGTTGGGCGGGGGATATACAATGAGCAGTTCTTC.

The chain combines TRBV5-6 with TRBJ1-2; maybe TRBD1 (5 bases). From germline, CDR1 is SGHDT and CDR2 YYEEEE. V was clipped by 1 base and J by 8 bases, with 15 bases between them. The CDR3 totals 14 residues. CDR3: CASSLWEGTNGYTF. DNA of the CDR3: TGTGCCAGCAGCTTGTGGGAGGGGACGAACGGCTACACCTTC.

The chain carries TRBV9 and TRBJ1-1; D call uncertain. The CDR3 consists of 16 residues. Between the trimmed V and J ends, which lost 4 bases and 0 bases, there was a span of 16 bases. Germline V gives CDR1 SGDLS, CDR2 YYNGEE. The CDR3 here is CASSPRSLWLNTEAFF. The CDR3 coding sequence is TGTGCCAGCAGCCCTCGATCACTATGGTTGAACACTGAAGCTTTCTTT.

V usage is TRBV28 and J usage is TRBJ2-1, with 14 bases lining up with TRBD2. Germline V gene lookup returns CDR1 MDHEN and CDR2 SYDVKM. The CDR3 covers 16 residues. Losses at the gene ends were 6 bases for V and 9 bases for J; bases not matched to a gene: 10. CDR3 DNA: TGTGCCAGCAGGGATCCCGGGACTAGCGGGAGAGGTGAGCAGTTCTTC. Translated: CASRDPGTSGRGEQFF.

The J gene is TRBJ2-5, the V gene TRBV30; no definite D call. The CDR3 extends over 12 amino acids. The V and J ends lost 0 bases and 2 bases respectively, with 4 bases between them. The germline CDR1 and CDR2 sequences are GTSNPN and SVGIG (reference sequence). The CDR3 region is CAWSVIQETQYF. The CDR3 DNA is TGTGCCTGGAGTGTGATACAAGAGACCCAGTACTTC.

CDR3 coding DNA: TGTGCCTGGAGTGTACAGGGGAGAGGCAATCAGCCCCAGCATTTT. Encoded protein: CAWSVQGRGNQPQHF. V usage is TRBV30 and J usage is TRBJ1-5; 7 bases are shared with TRBD1. The CDR3 totals 15 residues. Trimming removed 0 bases from V and 2 bases from J; junction bases left unmatched: 4. Germline lookup yields CDR1 GTSNPN and CDR2 SVGIG (reference sequence).

This clone was observed a few times. The chain combines TRBV6-1 with TRBJ2-5; 12 positions match TRBD2. The J segment lost 5 bases and the V segment lost 3 bases, leaving 10 bases of the junction unmatched. The CDR3 spans 17 residues. Looked up from germline, CDR1 is MNHNS and CDR2 is SASEGT. The DNA for the CDR3 is TGTGCCAGCAGTGAGGGGACACTAGCGGGAGGAAGTGAGACCCAGTACTTC. Translated, it gives CASSEGTLAGGSETQYF.

This clone was counted between two and nine times. V usage is TRBV19 and J usage is TRBJ1-1; D is perhaps TRBD1 (6 bases). Germline CDR1 is LNHDA and CDR2 is SQIVND (reference sequence). The V gene lost 8 bases and the J gene lost 7 bases, with 14 bases spanning the gap. This CDR3 is built from 12 residues. The chain's CDR3 is CASRGQPFEAFF. CDR3 DNA: TGTGCCAGTCGAGGACAGCCCTTTGAAGCTTTCTTT.

The chain recombines TRBV30 with TRBJ2-1; D is undetermined. The CDR3 length is 13 residues. Germline CDR1 is GTSNPN and CDR2 is SVGIG (reference sequence). The V gene lost 5 bases and the J gene lost 5 bases, with 13 bases spanning the gap. CDR3 DNA sequence: TGTGCCTGGGACGAAGGAGCCAACAATGAGCAGTTCTTC. It translates to CAWDEGANNEQFF.